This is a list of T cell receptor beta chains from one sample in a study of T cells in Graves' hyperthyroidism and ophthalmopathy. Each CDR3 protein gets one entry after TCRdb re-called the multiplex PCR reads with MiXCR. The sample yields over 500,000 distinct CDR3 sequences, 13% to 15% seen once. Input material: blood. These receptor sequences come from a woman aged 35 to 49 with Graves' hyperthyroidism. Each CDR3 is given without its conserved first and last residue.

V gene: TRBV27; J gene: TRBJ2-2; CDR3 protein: ASSLLETGWTGELF
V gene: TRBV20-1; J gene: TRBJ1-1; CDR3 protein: SAQDRVNTEAF
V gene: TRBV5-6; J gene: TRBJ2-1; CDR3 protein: ASSLPDLYSYNEQF
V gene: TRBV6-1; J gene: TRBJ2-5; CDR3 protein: ASTLTSGREGETQY
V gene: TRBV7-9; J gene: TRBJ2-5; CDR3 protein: ASSLVAAVAETQY
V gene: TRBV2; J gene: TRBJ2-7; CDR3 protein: ASNRPGQGALSYEQY
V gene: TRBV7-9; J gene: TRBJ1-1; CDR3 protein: ASSLGPTEAF
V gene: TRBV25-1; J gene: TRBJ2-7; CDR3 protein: ANSERGWLVEQY
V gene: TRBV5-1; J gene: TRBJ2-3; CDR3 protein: AGSLSGSTDTQY
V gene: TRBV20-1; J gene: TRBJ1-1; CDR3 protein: SARVDRASPEAF
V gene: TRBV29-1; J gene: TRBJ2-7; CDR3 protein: SVNRVGSSYEQY
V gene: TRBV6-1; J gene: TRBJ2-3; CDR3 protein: ASSPIPGDDRFLTDTQY
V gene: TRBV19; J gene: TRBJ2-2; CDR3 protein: ASSTVGLAGGPLGSGELF
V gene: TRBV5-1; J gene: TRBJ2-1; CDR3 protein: ASSLGRPSYNEQF
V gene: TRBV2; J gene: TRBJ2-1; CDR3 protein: ASTYSLRYNEQF
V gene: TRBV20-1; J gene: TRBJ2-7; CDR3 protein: SASPGSGSASSYEQY
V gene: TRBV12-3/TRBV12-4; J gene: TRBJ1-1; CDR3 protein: ASSPTSRSTEAF
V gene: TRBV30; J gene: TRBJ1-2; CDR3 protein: AWRGYRMNYGYT
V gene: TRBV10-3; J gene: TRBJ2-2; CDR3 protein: ATGQGVNTGELF
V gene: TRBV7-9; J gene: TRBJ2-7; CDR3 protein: ASSPLAYEQY
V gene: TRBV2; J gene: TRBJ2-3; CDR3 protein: ASSPRFRQTSTDTQY
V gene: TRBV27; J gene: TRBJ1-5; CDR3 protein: ASRYQGSNQPQH
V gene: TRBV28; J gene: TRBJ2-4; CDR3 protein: ASSIRDNKNIQY
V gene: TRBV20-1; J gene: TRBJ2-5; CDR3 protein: SLNPPNSGSRKTQY
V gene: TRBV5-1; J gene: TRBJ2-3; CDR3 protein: ASSPGTGLRTSGRGTDTQY